One and the same sample provided the 20 T cell receptor beta chains below, sequenced in a study of spatial heterogeneity in lung cancer. Each CDR3 protein gets one entry after TCRdb re-called the 5' RACE reads with MiXCR. Among some 6,000 distinct CDR3 sequences listed, 14% were seen once. Time point meaning: sample taken at primary tumor resection. These receptors are not linked to any known antigen. Whole-study results and caveats: Intratumoral expanded alpha and beta TCR counts were found to track tumor mutation counts.

The sequencing here drew on lung tumor tissue, taken at surgery. Every receptor here comes from a male donor with early-stage non-small cell lung cancer.

This clonotype qualifies as medium-sized (0.01 to 0.1%). Little can be read into the size of this beta chain, an off-target read in a library designed for alpha chains. This chain connects TRBV10-2 to TRBJ2-1; D might be TRBD2 (6 bases). Germline values: CDR1 WSHSY, CDR2 SAAADI. The CDR3 totals 14 residues. The V and J ends lost 5 bases and 5 bases respectively, with 13 bases between them. The CDR3 loop is CASSRDWKNNEQFF. CDR3 DNA: TGCGCCAGCAGTAGGGACTGGAAGAACAATGAGCAGTTCTTC.

This clonotype has at least ten counts. This beta chain was picked up by a library intended for alpha chains and is off target, so its count carries little meaning. The chain joins TRBV18 to TRBJ1-5; D possibly corresponds to TRBD1 (5 bases). Germline CDR1 is KGHSH and CDR2 is LQKENI. Trimming pared 4 bases from V and 3 bases from J, leaving 7 bases between. The CDR3 sequence is 13 residues long. The CDR3 region is CASSLGTNQPQHF. In DNA form, the CDR3 reads TGTGCCAGCTCACTAGGGACCAATCAGCCCCAGCATTTT.

Remarks on this clonotype: Being off target in a library aimed at alpha chains, this beta chain has a size of little meaning. The chain employs TRBV28 and TRBJ2-5; D remains ambiguous. This CDR3 region has 14 residues. V was clipped by 4 bases and J by 0 bases, with 9 bases between them. Germline lookup yields CDR1 MDHEN and CDR2 SYDVKM. The CDR3 nucleotides are TGTGCCAGCAGTTCTAGACTGTACCAAGAGACCCAGTACTTC. It encodes CASSSRLYQETQYF.

There are many counts of this clonotype. A library made for alpha chains picked up this beta chain off target, so its size means little. V and J are TRBV20-1 and TRBJ2-7; 9 bases align to TRBD1. CDR3 length: 14 amino acids. V lost 6 bases to trimming and J lost 5 bases; unmatched junction nucleotides: 11. Germline loops: CDR1 DFQATT, CDR2 SNEGSKA (reference sequence). This CDR3 is CSAHSGTGYDEQYF. The CDR3 DNA is TGCAGTGCCCACTCGGGGACAGGGTACGACGAGCAGTACTTC.

This clonotype is termed large. This beta chain is off target for a library built for alpha chains, so its abundance means little. The chain carries TRBV7-2 and TRBJ2-1, with TRBD2 as a possible D gene (6 bases). The V end lost 7 bases, the J end lost 5 bases, and 15 bases lay between the germline ends. The CDR3 loop spans 14 amino acids. CDR1 SGHTA and CDR2 FQGNSA come from the germline V gene. CDR3 residues: CASNRGARDNEQFF. DNA for the CDR3: TGTGCCAGCAACCGCGGGGCTAGAGACAATGAGCAGTTCTTC.

As for this clonotype: This beta chain turned up in a library designed for alpha chains; as an off-target read, its abundance says little. The chain couples TRBV20-1 to TRBJ2-7; D perhaps matches TRBD1 (7 bases). The CDR3 covers 14 residues. Germline V CDR1 and CDR2: DFQATT, SNEGSKA (reference sequence). V was cut by 6 bases and J by 2 bases, with 17 bases left in between. In DNA, the CDR3 is TGCAGTGCCCCTTCCAGGGGGGCCCCCTACGAGCAGTACTTC. Protein product: CSAPSRGAPYEQYF.

This clonotype came up once. A library prepared for alpha chains yielded this beta chain as an off-target read; its size is of little meaning. V gene TRBV3-1 combines with J gene TRBJ1-5; TRBD1 matches 7 bases. Germline values: CDR1 LGHDT, CDR2 YNNKEL (reference sequence). The CDR3 is 14 amino acids. V trimming: 3 bases; J trimming: 9 bases; junction bases outside the gene matches: 8. The CDR3 DNA is TGTGCCAGCAGCCACGACAGGGACCGCGGGCCCCAGCATTTT. Translating gives CASSHDRDRGPQHF. Variable domain in full (rest from reference TRBV3-1 and TRBJ1-5): DTAVSQTPKYLVTQMGNDKSIKCEQNLGHDTMYWYKQDSKKFLKIMFSYNNKELIINETVPNRFSPKSPDKAHLNLHINSLELGDSAVYFCASSHDRDRGPQHFGDGTRLSIL.

This clonotype was seen more than once but under ten times. This beta chain is a stray read from a library made for alpha chains; its abundance is not meaningful. The chain is built from TRBV5-1 and TRBJ1-2, with 7 bases aligning to TRBD1. Germline-derived CDR1 and CDR2 are SGHRS and YFSETQ. The CDR3 contains 14 residues. The junction had 7 bases not matched to a gene; V was cut back by 4 bases and J by 4 bases. CDR3 sequence: CASSLTQGTYGYTF. The CDR3 DNA follows: TGCGCCAGCAGCCTGACACAGGGGACCTATGGCTACACCTTC.

Sample share makes this clonotype medium-sized (0.01 to 0.1%). As an off-target read in a library built for alpha chains, this beta chain has a frequency of little significance. The V and J genes are TRBV28 and TRBJ1-4, with 8 bases matching TRBD1. Looked up from germline, CDR1 is MDHEN and CDR2 is SYDVKM. Unmatched junction bases numbered 10, after V lost 5 bases and J lost 8 bases. The CDR3 loop spans 15 amino acids. In DNA, the CDR3 is TGTGCCAGCAGTAACGGGCCGGGACAGGCAGAAAAACTGTTTTTT. It codes for CASSNGPGQAEKLFF.

This clonotype is labeled as medium-sized (0.01 to 0.1%). This beta chain is an off-target read within a library intended for alpha chains, so its frequency means little. This chain connects TRBV12-3 or TRBV12-4 to TRBJ2-7, with 7 nucleotides matching TRBD1. The J segment lost 5 bases and the V segment lost 7 bases, leaving 5 bases of the junction unmatched. The CDR3 sequence is 12 residues long. The CDR3 nucleotides are TGTGCCAGCACCGACAGGGCCCACGAGCAGTACTTC. It codes for CASTDRAHEQYF.

A word on this clonotype: This beta chain turned up in a library designed for alpha chains; as an off-target read, its abundance says little. J is TRBJ2-3 and V is TRBV11-2; D is unresolved. The V gene's germline CDR1 is SGHAT and CDR2 FQNNGV. This CDR3 has 16 residues. V was cut by 3 bases and J by 6 bases, with 19 bases left in between. CDR3: CASSLVIKGSGDTQYF. CDR3 DNA sequence: TGTGCCAGCAGCTTGGTTATTAAGGGTTCCGGGGATACGCAGTATTTT.

This clonotype appeared a few times. A library prepared for alpha chains yielded this beta chain as an off-target read; its size is of little meaning. The chain couples TRBV2 to TRBJ1-6; no firm D call. Between the trimmed V and J ends, which lost 6 bases and 7 bases, there was a span of 4 bases. The germline V gene encodes CDR1 SNHLY and CDR2 FYNNEI. This CDR3 has 11 residues. CDR3 DNA: TGTGCCAGCAGGCAGAATTCACCCCTCCACTTT. It yields the protein CASRQNSPLHF.

This clonotype has only a few counts. Since the library was made to target alpha chains, this beta chain is a stray read and its abundance is not meaningful. The chain has TRBV7-2 and TRBJ1-5; D unresolved. The V and J ends lost 1 base and 3 bases respectively, with 4 bases between them. The CDR3 sequence is 13 residues long. Per the germline V gene, CDR1 is SGHTA and CDR2 is FQGNSA. Here the CDR3 reads CASSLEANQPQHF. The CDR3 DNA reads as TGTGCCAGCAGCTTAGAAGCCAATCAGCCCCAGCATTTT.

This clonotype has just a few counts. A library prepared for alpha chains yielded this beta chain as an off-target read; its size is of little meaning. The DNA for the CDR3 is TGTGCCAGCAGTGAAAGCGGGGTACTGGATCAAAACATTCAGTACTTC. Translated, it gives CASSESGVLDQNIQYF. V gene TRBV6-1 combines with J gene TRBJ2-4; TRBD2 matches 7 bases. Per germline, CDR1 MNHNS and CDR2 SASEGT. This CDR3 is built from 16 residues. The junction had 9 bases not matched to a gene; V was cut back by 2 bases and J by 5 bases.

This clonotype is termed medium-sized. This beta chain is off target for a library built for alpha chains, so its abundance means little. The chain combines TRBV5-1 with TRBJ1-1, with TRBD1 as a possible D gene (6 bases). Trimming took off 6 bases at V and 5 bases at J, with 14 bases between the two ends. CDR3 size: 13 residues. Germline V gene sequence: CDR1 SGHRS, CDR2 YFSETQ. The CDR3 loop reads CASNRGRGTEAFF. CDR3 nucleotides: TGCGCCAGCAACCGTGGGAGGGGGACTGAAGCTTTCTTT.

As to this clonotype: The junction differs from germline at one of its ends, possibly a read error. The library was prepared for alpha chains; this beta chain is a stray read, so its frequency means little. The gene calls are TRBV7-9 and TRBJ1-4; possibly TRBD1 for D (5 bases). This CDR3 is 13 amino acids long. Looked up from germline, CDR1 is SEHNR and CDR2 is FQNEAQ (reference sequence). CDR3 nucleotides: TGTGCCAGCAGCTTTGACAGTAAGGAAAAACTGATTTTT. Its translation is CASSFDSKEKLIF. Complete variable domain (other parts from reference TRBV7-9 and TRBJ1-4): DTGVSQNPRHKITKRGQNVTFRCDPISEHNRLYWYRQTLGQGPEFLTYFQNEAQLEKSRLLSDRFSAERPKGSFSTLEIQRTEQGDSAMYLCASSFDSKEKLIFGSGTQLSVL.

Comments on this clonotype: This beta chain lies outside the target of a library built for alpha chains; its clone size means little. The chain carries TRBV12-3 or TRBV12-4 and TRBJ1-4; a weak D match, TRBD1 (5 bases). CDR3 length: 14 residues. V dropped 8 bases and J dropped 7 bases, with 17 bases sitting between them. Here the CDR3 DNA reads TGTGCCAGCGTCCAGGGCACTGGGAGTGAAAAACTGTTTTTT. Translated, it gives CASVQGTGSEKLFF.

Relative to its sample, this clonotype is medium-sized. The size of this beta chain means little, since it is a stray read in a library made for alpha chains. The chain uses TRBV6-6 and TRBJ2-7, with 11 bases lining up with TRBD2. This CDR3 spans 16 amino acids. Losses at the gene ends were 0 bases for V and 0 bases for J; bases not matched to a gene: 1. Germline V gene data show CDR1 as MNHNY and CDR2 as SVGAGI (reference sequence). CDR3 DNA sequence: TGTGCCAGCAGTTACTCTGGGACTAGCGGCTCCTACGAGCAGTACTTC. This encodes CASSYSGTSGSYEQYF.

Within the sample, this clonotype is medium-sized. Because the library targeted alpha chains, this beta chain is an off-target read whose size means little. The J gene is TRBJ2-1, the V gene TRBV10-2; 9 bases match TRBD2. Germline values: CDR1 WSHSY, CDR2 SAAADI. The V gene end was trimmed by 4 bases and the J gene end by 10 bases; junction bases not matched to a gene: 11. The CDR3 spans 15 residues. The CDR3 reads CASSASGGRAKEQFF. The CDR3 region has the DNA TGCGCCAGCAGTGCTAGTGGCGGGAGGGCAAAGGAGCAGTTCTTC.

This clonotype showed up many times. Little can be read into the size of this beta chain, an off-target read in a library designed for alpha chains. V and J are TRBV7-9 and TRBJ2-1, with D uncertain. V lost 1 base and J lost 7, with 8 bases in between. CDR3 size: 13 residues. CDR1 SEHNR and CDR2 FQNEAQ come from the germline V gene (reference sequence). Here the CDR3 reads CASSLEVPNEQFF. In DNA form, the CDR3 reads TGTGCCAGCAGCTTAGAGGTCCCAAATGAGCAGTTCTTC.